Presented here are 5 T cell receptor beta chains from one specimen sequenced in a study of T-cell memory formation after mild COVID-19. TCRdb used MiXCR to reprocess the 5' RACE reads, holding one entry per CDR3 protein. The data show 140,000 or so distinct CDR3 sequences, under 7% seen once. Sequencing was done on a sample of PBMCs or a T cell subset sorted from them (not recorded which). All receptors derive from an adult woman who had mild COVID-19 (a few samples of this study predate the infection). Cell type and time point are not known.

Ten or more counts support this clonotype. J is TRBJ1-4 and V is TRBV12-3 or TRBV12-4; possibly TRBD1 for D (5 bases). The CDR3 totals 12 residues. The V gene lost 3 bases and the J gene lost 8 bases, with 7 bases spanning the gap. CDR3 amino acids: CASSFGGEKLFF. The CDR3 region has the DNA TGTGCCAGCAGTTTTGGGGGAGAAAAACTGTTTTTT.

The rearrangement links TRBV12-3 or TRBV12-4 to TRBJ1-4, with TRBD1 matching 8 bases. The CDR3 extends over 15 amino acids. V lost 5 bases and J lost 3; bases outside the gene matches: 5. CDR3 residues: CASSPQGAPNEKLFF. CDR3 bases: TGTGCCAGCAGTCCCCAGGGGGCCCCTAATGAAAAACTGTTTTTT.

This clonotype was found a few times. V and J are TRBV7-9 and TRBJ2-1; TRBD2 agrees at 10 bases. Germline-derived CDR1 and CDR2 are SEHNR and FQNEAQ (reference sequence). This CDR3 comprises 15 residues. V was clipped by 5 bases and J by 9 bases; unmatched bases: 10. CDR3 sequence reads: CASSQSGRAQGEQFF. The CDR3 DNA follows: TGTGCCAGCAGCCAGAGCGGGAGGGCCCAGGGTGAGCAGTTCTTC.

The chain couples TRBV10-3 to TRBJ1-5; TRBD1 matches 9 bases. The germline V gene has CDR1 ENHRY and CDR2 SYGVKD. The trim removed 10 bases at V and 5 bases at J, leaving 3 bases unmatched. The CDR3 has 12 amino acids. The CDR3 DNA is TGTGCCACCGGGGACAGGGATCAGCCCCAGCATTTT. Protein product: CATGDRDQPQHF.

Ten or more counts support this clonotype. The chain is built from TRBV9 and TRBJ1-2, with D maybe TRBD1 (5 bases). The CDR3 loop spans 13 amino acids. Germline V gives CDR1 SGDLS, CDR2 YYNGEE. Trimming removed 0 bases at V and 4 bases at J, with 7 bases between. The CDR3 sequence is CASSVARGYGYTF. The CDR3 DNA reads as TGTGCCAGCAGCGTAGCTAGGGGCTATGGCTACACCTTC.